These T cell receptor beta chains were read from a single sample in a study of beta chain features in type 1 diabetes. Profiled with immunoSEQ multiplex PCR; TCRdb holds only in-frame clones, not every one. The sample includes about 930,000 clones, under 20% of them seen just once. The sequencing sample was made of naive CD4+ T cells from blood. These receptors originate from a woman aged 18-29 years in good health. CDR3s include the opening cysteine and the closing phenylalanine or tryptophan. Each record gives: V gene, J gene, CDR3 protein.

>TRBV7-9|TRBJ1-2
CASSFPLYNYGYTF
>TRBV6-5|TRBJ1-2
CASTEGEGAAYGYTF
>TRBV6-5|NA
CASRKGGASYEQYF
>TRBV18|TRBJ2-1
CASSPGTSGGNEQFF
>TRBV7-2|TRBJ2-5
CASSSIAGSPAKETQYF
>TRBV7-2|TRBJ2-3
CASSLATDTQYF
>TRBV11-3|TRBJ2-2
CASSRERGTGELFF
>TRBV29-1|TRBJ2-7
CSVVRGSHEQYF
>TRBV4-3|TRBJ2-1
CASSHMAGGPYNEQFF
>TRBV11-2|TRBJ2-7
CASSLGWERHEQYF
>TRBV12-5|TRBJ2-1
CASGLGVGSSYNEQFF
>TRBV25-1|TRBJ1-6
CASSGGPGSPLHF
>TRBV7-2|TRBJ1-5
CASSLGRNQPQHF
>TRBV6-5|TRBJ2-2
CASGGLVTGELFF
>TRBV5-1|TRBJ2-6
CASSSPEPSGANVLTF
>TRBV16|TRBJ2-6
CASKSNVLTF
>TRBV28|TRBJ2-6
CASRQQGSGANVLTF
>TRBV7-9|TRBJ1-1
CASSVTGQRTEAFF
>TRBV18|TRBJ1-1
CASSPRGDTEAFF
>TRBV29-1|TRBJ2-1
CSVVTQLDYNEQFF
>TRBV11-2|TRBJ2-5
CASSLAKEVTQYF
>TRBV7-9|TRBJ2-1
CASSLKDRRLAPPFF
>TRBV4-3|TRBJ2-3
CASSLSGRTDTQYF
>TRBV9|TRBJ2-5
CASSVGANQETQYF
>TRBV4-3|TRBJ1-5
CASSQEIEVQGPQHF
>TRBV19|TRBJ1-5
CASSRGEWQGGNQPQHF
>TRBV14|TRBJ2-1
CASSQDVYNEQFF
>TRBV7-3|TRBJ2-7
CASSLIAGLYEQYF
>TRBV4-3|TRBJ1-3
CASSQGEVPHTIYF
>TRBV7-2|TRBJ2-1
CASSLGGLAGEGEQFF
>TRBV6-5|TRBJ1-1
CASSHREGGEAFF
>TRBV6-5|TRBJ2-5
CASSYSRLGRGETQYF
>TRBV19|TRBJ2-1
CASSTGPGMLSYNEQFF
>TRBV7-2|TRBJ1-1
CASSPWDKTPTEAFF
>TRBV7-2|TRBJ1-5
CASSLGAGQPQHF
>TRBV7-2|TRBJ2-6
CASSLRRISGANVLTF
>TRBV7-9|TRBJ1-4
CASSEIGTGEKLFF
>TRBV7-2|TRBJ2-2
CASSLAGTFSTGELFF
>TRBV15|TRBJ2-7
CATSKGLASYEQYF
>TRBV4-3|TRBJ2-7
CASSQDLLGQGTYEQYF
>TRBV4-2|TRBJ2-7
CASSQDALAGAYEQYF
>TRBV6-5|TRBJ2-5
CASSSGLEIGKTQYF
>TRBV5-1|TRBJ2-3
CASSLQNRRVTDTQYF
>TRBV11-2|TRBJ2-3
CASSLAADTQYF
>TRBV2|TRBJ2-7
CASSKTGDPYEQYF
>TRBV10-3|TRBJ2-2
CAISEGGTGELFF
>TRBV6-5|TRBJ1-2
CASSYGEHYGYTF
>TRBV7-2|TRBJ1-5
CASSLSGTVRGVEHF
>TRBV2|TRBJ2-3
CASRYRDGADTQYF
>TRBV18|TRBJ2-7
CASSLDSYEQYF
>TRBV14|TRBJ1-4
CASSPRHATNEKLFF
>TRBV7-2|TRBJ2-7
CASSRSPGYYEQYF
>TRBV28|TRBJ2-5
CASSSISPGHEETQYF
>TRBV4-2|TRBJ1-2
CASSQDITGGYGYTF
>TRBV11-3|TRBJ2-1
CASSLDGYNEQFF